This T cell receptor (beta chain) was recovered during a study of identical twins. Study outcomes and limitations: There were fewer insertions in abundant cord blood beta clonotypes, but memory repertoires showed no such pattern.

Trimming cost V 5 bases and J 2 bases, with 6 bases left between them. The V gene's germline CDR1 is SEHNR and CDR2 FQNEAQ (reference sequence). CDR3 length: 12 residues. Each CDR3 protein gets one entry after TCRdb re-called the 5' RACE reads with MiXCR. This table holds 400,000 to 550,000 distinct CDR3 sequences, 20% to 25% found once. This clonotype was counted at least ten times. As yet, its antigen is unknown. These records were also assigned to another study, of T cells expressing NK-cell markers. Turning to that study: Dominant NKG2C+ clonotypes were found to form about 1.0-8% of CD8+ T cells in 5 or 6 donors. In a handful of donors, dominant clonotypes made up about 28.3-60.1% of CD3+CD56-NKG2C+ cells.

The clonotype originates from a woman under 30 in good health. The chain couples TRBV7-9 to TRBJ1-1; D unresolved. The sequenced sample consisted of CD4+ T cells sorted from blood. The CDR3 DNA is TGTGCCAGCAGCCCCGCCAACACTGAAGCTTTCTTT. As protein: CASSPANTEAFF.